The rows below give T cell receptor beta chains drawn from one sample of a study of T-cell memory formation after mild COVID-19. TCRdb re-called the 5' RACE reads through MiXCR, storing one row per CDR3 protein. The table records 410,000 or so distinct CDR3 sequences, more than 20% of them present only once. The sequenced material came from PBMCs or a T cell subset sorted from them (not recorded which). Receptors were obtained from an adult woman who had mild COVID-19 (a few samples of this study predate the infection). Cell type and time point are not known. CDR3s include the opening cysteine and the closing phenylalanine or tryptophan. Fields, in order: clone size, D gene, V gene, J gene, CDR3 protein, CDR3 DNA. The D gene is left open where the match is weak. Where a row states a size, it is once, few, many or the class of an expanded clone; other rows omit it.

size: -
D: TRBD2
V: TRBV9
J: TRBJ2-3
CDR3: CASSSRGGGGTDTQYF
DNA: TGTGCCAGCAGCTCCCGGGGCGGGGGGGGCACAGATACGCAGTATTTT

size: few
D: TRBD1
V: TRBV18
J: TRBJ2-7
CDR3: CASSAGQGAKEQYF
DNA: TGTGCCAGCTCAGCGGGACAGGGGGCAAAAGAGCAGTACTTC

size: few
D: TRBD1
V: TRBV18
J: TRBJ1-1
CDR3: CASSHGTGGNTEAFF
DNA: TGTGCCAGCTCACACGGGACAGGGGGAAACACTGAAGCTTTCTTT

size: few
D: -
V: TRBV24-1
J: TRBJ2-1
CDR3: CATSDLSSDKQFF
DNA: TGTGCCACCAGTGATTTATCGTCTGACAAGCAGTTCTTC

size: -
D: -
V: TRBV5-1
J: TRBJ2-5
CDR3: CASSKGSPQETQYF
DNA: TGCGCCAGCAGCAAAGGGTCCCCACAAGAGACCCAGTACTTC

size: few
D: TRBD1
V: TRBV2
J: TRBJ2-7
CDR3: CASGETGPYEQYF
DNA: TGTGCCAGCGGGGAGACAGGGCCCTACGAGCAGTACTTC

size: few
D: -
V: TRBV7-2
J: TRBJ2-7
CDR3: CAISAAWVGAYEQYF
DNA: TGTGCCATCAGCGCTGCCTGGGTGGGAGCCTACGAGCAGTACTTC

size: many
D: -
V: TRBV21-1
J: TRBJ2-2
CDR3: CASSKVAGTSETGELFF
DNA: TGTGCCAGCAGCAAAGTAGCGGGGACTAGCGAAACCGGGGAGCTGTTTTTT

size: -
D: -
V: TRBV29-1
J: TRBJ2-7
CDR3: CSVEDRSPLSYEQYF
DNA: TGCAGCGTTGAAGATCGGTCTCCTCTCTCCTACGAGCAGTACTTC

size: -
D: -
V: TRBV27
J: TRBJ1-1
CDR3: CASSLPPRRGLNTEAFF
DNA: TGTGCCAGCAGTTTACCCCCCCGTCGGGGTTTGAACACTGAAGCTTTCTTT

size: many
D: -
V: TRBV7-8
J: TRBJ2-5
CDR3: CASSPREGETQYF
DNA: TGTGCCAGCAGCCCCCGAGAGGGCGAGACCCAGTACTTC

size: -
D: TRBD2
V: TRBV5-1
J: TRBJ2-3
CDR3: CASSLAWTSSSTDTQYF
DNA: TGCGCCAGCAGCTTGGCTTGGACTAGTTCTAGCACAGATACGCAGTATTTT

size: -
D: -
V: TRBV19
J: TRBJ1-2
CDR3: CASSIEGTDNYGYTF
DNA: TGTGCCAGTAGTATAGAAGGGACGGATAACTATGGCTACACCTTC

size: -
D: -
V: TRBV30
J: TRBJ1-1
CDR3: CAWGLGPNTEAFF
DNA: TGTGCCTGGGGCCTGGGGCCGAACACTGAAGCTTTCTTT

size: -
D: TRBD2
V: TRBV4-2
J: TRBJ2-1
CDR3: CASSQGGGNEQFF
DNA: TGTGCCAGCAGCCAAGGGGGAGGGAATGAGCAGTTCTTC

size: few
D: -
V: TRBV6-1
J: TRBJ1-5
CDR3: CASSEVDSNQPQHF
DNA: TGTGCCAGCAGTGAAGTTGATAGCAATCAGCCCCAGCATTTT

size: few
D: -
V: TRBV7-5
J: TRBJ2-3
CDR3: CISVSEAFWRGEGTDTQYF
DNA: -

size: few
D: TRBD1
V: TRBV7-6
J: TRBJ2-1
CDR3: CASSPSFRQADSRGNEQFF
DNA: TGTGCCAGCAGCCCTAGTTTCAGGCAGGCGGATTCCAGGGGGAATGAGCAGTTCTTC

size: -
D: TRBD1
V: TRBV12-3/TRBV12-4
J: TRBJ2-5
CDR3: CASSLDDRGRYQETQYF
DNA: TGTGCCAGCAGTTTGGATGACAGGGGTCGTTACCAAGAGACCCAGTACTTC

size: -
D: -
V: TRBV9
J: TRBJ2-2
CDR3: CASSVAGELFF
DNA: TGTGCCAGCAGCGTAGCCGGGGAGCTGTTTTTT

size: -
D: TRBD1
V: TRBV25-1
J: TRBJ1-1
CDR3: CASSESGTGNTEAFF
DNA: TGTGCCAGCAGTGAATCGGGGACAGGGAACACTGAAGCTTTCTTT

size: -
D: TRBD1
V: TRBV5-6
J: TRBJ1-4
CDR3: CASKDMTGSLFF
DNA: TGTGCCAGCAAGGACATGACAGGGTCCCTGTTTTTT

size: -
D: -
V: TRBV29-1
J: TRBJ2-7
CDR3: CSALQGGTYEQYF
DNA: TGCAGCGCCCTACAGGGGGGGACCTACGAGCAGTACTTC

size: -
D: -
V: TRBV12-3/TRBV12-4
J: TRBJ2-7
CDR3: CASSSGFLYEQYF
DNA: TGTGCCAGCAGTTCGGGATTTCTATACGAGCAGTACTTC

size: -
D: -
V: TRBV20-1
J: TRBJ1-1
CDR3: CSAFPGTVNTEAFF
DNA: TGCAGTGCCTTCCCCGGGACGGTGAACACTGAAGCTTTCTTT

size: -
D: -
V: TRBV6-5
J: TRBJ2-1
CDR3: CASSSGIHEQFF
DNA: TGTGCCAGCTCCTCGGGGATCCATGAGCAGTTCTTC

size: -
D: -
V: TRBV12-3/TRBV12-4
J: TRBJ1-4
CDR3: CASSPLRRGEKLFF
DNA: TGTGCCAGCAGTCCTCTGCGAAGGGGGGAAAAACTGTTTTTT

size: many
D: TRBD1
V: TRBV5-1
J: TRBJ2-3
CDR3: CASSRDRGSTDTQYF
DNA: TGCGCCAGCAGCCGGGACAGGGGGAGCACAGATACGCAGTATTTT

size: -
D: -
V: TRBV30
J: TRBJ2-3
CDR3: CAWGARRGGVSDTQYF
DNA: TGTGCCTGGGGCGCCCGAAGAGGGGGGGTTTCAGATACGCAGTATTTT

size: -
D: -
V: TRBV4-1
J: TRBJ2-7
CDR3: CASSSATSHTFYEQYF
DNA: TGCGCCAGCAGCTCAGCAACGTCTCACACGTTCTACGAGCAGTACTTC

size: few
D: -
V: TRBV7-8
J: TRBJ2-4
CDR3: CASSSPGKVGRLAKNIQYF
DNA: TGTGCCAGCAGCTCCCCCGGGAAAGTCGGCCGATTAGCCAAAAACATTCAGTACTTC

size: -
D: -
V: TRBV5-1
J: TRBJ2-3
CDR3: CASSLRTEHTDTQYF
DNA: TGCGCCAGCAGCTTGCGGACAGAGCACACAGATACGCAGTATTTT

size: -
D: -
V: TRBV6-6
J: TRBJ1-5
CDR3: CASSYSGPDQPQHF
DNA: TGTGCCAGCAGTTACTCGGGGCCGGATCAGCCCCAGCATTTT

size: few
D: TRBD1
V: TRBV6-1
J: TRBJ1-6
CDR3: CASSETGTGAGALHF
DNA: TGTGCCAGCAGTGAAACCGGGACAGGGGCAGGGGCCCTCCACTTT

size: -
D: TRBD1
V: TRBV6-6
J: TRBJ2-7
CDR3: CASSYPQDRGAYEQYF
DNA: TGTGCCAGCAGTTACCCGCAGGACAGGGGGGCCTACGAGCAGTACTTC

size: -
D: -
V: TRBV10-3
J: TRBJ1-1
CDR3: CAISEGMSTEAFF
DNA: TGTGCCATCAGTGAGGGGATGAGCACTGAAGCTTTCTTT

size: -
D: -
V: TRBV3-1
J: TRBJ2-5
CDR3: CASSQQGGDQETQYF
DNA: TGTGCCAGCAGCCAACAAGGCGGGGACCAAGAGACCCAGTACTTC

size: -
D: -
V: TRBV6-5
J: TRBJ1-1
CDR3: CASSYFTTGRVNTEAFF
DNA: TGTGCCAGCAGTTACTTCACCACAGGGCGGGTCAACACTGAAGCTTTCTTT

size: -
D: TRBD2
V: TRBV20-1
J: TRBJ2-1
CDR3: CSARDSGRRYNEQFF
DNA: TGCAGTGCTCGAGACAGCGGGAGGAGGTACAATGAGCAGTTCTTC

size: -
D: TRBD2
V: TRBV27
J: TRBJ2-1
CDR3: CASSTILGGVGNEQFF
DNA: TGTGCCAGCAGTACCATTCTCGGGGGGGTGGGTAATGAGCAGTTCTTC

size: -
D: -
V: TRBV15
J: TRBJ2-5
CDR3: CATSGRRQETQYF
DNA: TGTGCCACCAGCGGAAGACGCCAAGAGACCCAGTACTTC

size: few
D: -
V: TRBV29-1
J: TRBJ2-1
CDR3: CSVDVFRSNEQFF
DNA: TGCAGCGTTGATGTCTTCAGGTCCAATGAGCAGTTCTTC

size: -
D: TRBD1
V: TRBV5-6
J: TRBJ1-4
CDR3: CASSFDRGLTNEKLFF
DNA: TGTGCCAGCAGCTTCGACAGGGGATTGACTAATGAAAAACTGTTTTTT

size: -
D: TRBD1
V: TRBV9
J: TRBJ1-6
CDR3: CASSVHERTGGSPLHF
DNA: TGTGCCAGCAGCGTACATGAGCGAACAGGGGGATCACCCCTCCACTTT

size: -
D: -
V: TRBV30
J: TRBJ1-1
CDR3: CAWATDGYTEAFF
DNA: TGTGCCTGGGCTACCGACGGTTACACTGAAGCTTTCTTT

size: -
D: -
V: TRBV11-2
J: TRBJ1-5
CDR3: CASSLEPDSNQPQHF
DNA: TGTGCCAGCAGCTTAGAGCCAGATAGCAATCAGCCCCAGCATTTT

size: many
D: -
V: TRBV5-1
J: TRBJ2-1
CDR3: CASSLSAGINEQFF
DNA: TGCGCCAGCAGCTTGTCGGCAGGAATCAATGAGCAGTTCTTC

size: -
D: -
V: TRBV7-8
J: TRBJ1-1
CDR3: CASSLGGRGGPNTEAFF
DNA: TGTGCCAGCAGCTTAGGGGGCCGGGGGGGGCCAAACACTGAAGCTTTCTTT

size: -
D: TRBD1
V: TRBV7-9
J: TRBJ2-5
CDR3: CASSSGQGQEGETQYF
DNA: TGTGCCAGCAGCTCCGGACAGGGGCAAGAAGGAGAGACCCAGTACTTC